The 8 T cell receptor beta chains below were found in one sample sequenced in a study of cytomegalovirus exposure and HLA in healthy donors. PCR amplification relied on 60 Vbeta primers (plus 13 Jbeta primers). The data were produced by immunoSEQ multiplex PCR, yet TCRdb's version contains in-frame clones alone and is incomplete. Recorded here are under 150,000 clones; the top ten clones represent under 3.5%. Sequencing was performed on PBMCs. These receptors originate from a man aged 40-49 years in good health and CMV-seronegative.

V and J are TRBV6-5 and TRBJ2-3; the D gene is possibly TRBD2 (6 bases). Germline CDR1 MNHEY, CDR2 SVGAGI. Trimming cost V 0 bases and J 6 bases, with 10 bases left between them. The CDR3 has 14 amino acids. For the CDR3, the DNA is TGTGCCAGCAGTTACTCGGGACTGGGGGATACGCAGTATTTT. This translates into CASSYSGLGDTQYF.

The gene calls are TRBV2 and TRBJ1-2; D is perhaps TRBD1 (5 bases). The CDR3 spans 14 residues. V was shortened by 2 bases and J by 2 bases, with 9 bases between the two germline ends. The germline V gene has CDR1 SNHLY and CDR2 FYNNEI. In DNA, the CDR3 is TGTGCCAGCAGTGAAATGACAGCAAACTATGGCTACACCTTC. Translated, it gives CASSEMTANYGYTF.

The rearrangement joins TRBV5-1 to TRBJ2-6, with D tentatively TRBD2 (5 bases). Looked up from germline, CDR1 is SGHRS and CDR2 is YFSETQ. The V gene lost 0 bases and the J gene lost 0 bases, with 7 bases spanning the gap. The CDR3 has 16 residues. The CDR3 protein is CASSLDGNSGANVLTF. The CDR3 DNA follows: TGCGCCAGCAGCTTGGACGGGAACTCTGGGGCCAACGTCCTGACTTTC.

The rearrangement uses TRBV7-9 and TRBJ2-7; D remains unclear. CDR1 and CDR2 from the germline V gene are SEHNR and FQNEAQ (reference sequence). CDR3 size: 11 residues. Trimming left V 3 bases short and J 3 bases short, with 3 bases between. CDR3 sequence: CASSLSYEQYF. The CDR3 DNA follows: TGTGCCAGCAGCTTGAGCTACGAGCAGTACTTC.

The CDR3 DNA reads TGCGCCAGCAGCCAACAGGGGGCCCTAGCCAAAAACATTCAGTACTTC. This translates into CASSQQGALAKNIQYF. This rearrangement joins TRBV4-3 to TRBJ2-4; TRBD1 matches at 8 bases. Germline CDR1 LGHNA, CDR2 YSLEER. V lost 2 bases and J lost 0; bases outside the gene matches: 3. The CDR3 loop spans 16 amino acids.

The chain has TRBV18 and TRBJ2-1, with D possibly matching TRBD1 (5 bases). Trimming shortened V by 6 bases and J by 5 bases, and 14 bases separated the two germline ends. This CDR3 comprises 14 residues. Germline lookup yields CDR1 KGHSH and CDR2 LQKENI. The chain's CDR3 is CASSRKQEHNEQFF. CDR3 DNA: TGTGCCAGCTCGCGGAAACAGGAGCACAATGAGCAGTTCTTC.

The chain carries TRBV2 and TRBJ1-6; D remains ambiguous. In germline, CDR1 is SNHLY, CDR2 FYNNEI. The CDR3 runs to 14 residues. V lost 7 bases to trimming and J lost 6 bases, with 13 bases between them. DNA of the CDR3: TGTGCCAGCACCCCCGAGGCATCTAATTCACCCCTCCACTTT. It encodes CASTPEASNSPLHF.

This chain uses TRBV6-4 with TRBJ1-6, with 7 bases fitting TRBD1. The CDR3 consists of 15 residues. The germline V gene encodes CDR1 MRHNA and CDR2 SNTAGT. The ends lost 6 bases at V and 6 bases at J; junction bases unmatched: 8. CDR3 nucleotide sequence: TGTGCCAGCAGCGTTACTACAGGGGTTAATTCACCCCTCCACTTT. Translation gives CASSVTTGVNSPLHF.